This T cell receptor beta chain was captured in a study of blood T cell repertoires in COVID-19. Across the study: COVID-19 samples collected from the United States, Italy and Spain covered acute and convalescent phases.

Germline-derived CDR1 and CDR2 are MNHEY and SVGAGI. V was shortened by 6 bases and J by 2 bases, with 16 bases between the two germline ends. This CDR3 spans 15 amino acids. Participants were aged 18 to 89 years from 20 to 30 US areas. Cohort placement rested on clinical history that participants reported themselves. How the authors handled the data: Estimation of nucleated cell counts was performed using reference gene primer amplification. TCRdb keeps only in-frame clones here, not all; method: immunoSEQ multiplex PCR. The V and J calls and clone size were taken over from that table, and D and trimming were inferred from the DNA. The repertoire holds just over 150,000 clones, approximately 90% seen once, with 6.6% in the top ten.

Material for sequencing was PBMCs or T cells enriched from blood (not recorded which). V is TRBV6-5 and J is TRBJ1-2; a possible D gene is TRBD1 (5 bases). The clonotype was recovered from a woman aged 50 to 60 who had recovered from COVID-19. Here the CDR3 reads CASSQLLTANYGYTF. CDR3 nucleotide sequence: TGTGCCAGCAGCCAACTTCTGACAGCGAACTATGGCTACACCTTC.